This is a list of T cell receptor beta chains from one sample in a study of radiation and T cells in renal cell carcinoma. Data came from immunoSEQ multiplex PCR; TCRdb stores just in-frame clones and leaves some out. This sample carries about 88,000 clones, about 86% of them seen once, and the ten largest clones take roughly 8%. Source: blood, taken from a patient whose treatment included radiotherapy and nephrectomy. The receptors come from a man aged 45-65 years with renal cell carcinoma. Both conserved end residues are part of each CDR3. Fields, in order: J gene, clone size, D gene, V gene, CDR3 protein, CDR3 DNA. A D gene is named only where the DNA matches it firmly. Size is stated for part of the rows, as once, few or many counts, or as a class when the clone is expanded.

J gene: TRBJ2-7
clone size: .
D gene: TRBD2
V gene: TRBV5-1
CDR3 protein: CASSSGLAAMEQYF
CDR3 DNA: TGCGCCAGCAGCTCGGGACTAGCGGCCATGGAACAGTACTTC

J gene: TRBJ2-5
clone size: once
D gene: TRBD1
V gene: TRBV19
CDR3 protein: CASSLGQALQETQYF
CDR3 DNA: TGTGCCAGTAGCCTGGGACAGGCACTACAAGAGACCCAGTACTTC

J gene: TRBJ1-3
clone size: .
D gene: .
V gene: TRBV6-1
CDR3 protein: CASSPRPSAGNTIYF
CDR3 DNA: TGTGCCAGCAGCCCTCGTCCTTCGGCTGGAAACACCATATATTTT

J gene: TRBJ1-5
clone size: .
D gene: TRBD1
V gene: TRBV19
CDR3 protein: CASSTDRGHGQPQHF
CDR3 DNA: TGTGCCAGTAGTACGGACAGGGGGCACGGTCAGCCCCAGCATTTT

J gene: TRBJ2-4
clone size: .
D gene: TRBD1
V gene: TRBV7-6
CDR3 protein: CASSPRTGGSGNIQYF
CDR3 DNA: TGTGCCAGCAGCCCGAGGACAGGGGGCAGTGGAAACATTCAGTACTTC

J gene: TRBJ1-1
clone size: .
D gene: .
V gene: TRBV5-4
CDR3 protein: CASSPKSISLNTEAFF
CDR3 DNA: TGTGCCAGCAGTCCCAAATCTATCTCCCTGAACACTGAAGCTTTCTTT

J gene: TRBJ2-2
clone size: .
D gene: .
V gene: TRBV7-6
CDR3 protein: CASSLSAATGELFF
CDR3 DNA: TGTGCCAGCAGCCTTTCCGCCGCCACCGGGGAGCTGTTTTTT

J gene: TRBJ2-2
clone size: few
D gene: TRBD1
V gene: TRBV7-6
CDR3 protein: CASSLGQITGELFF
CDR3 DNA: TGTGCCAGCAGCTTGGGACAGATCACCGGGGAGCTGTTTTTT

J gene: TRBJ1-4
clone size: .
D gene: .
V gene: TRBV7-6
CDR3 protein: CASSRLFGAGGEKLFF
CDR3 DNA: TGTGCCAGCAGCCGTCTCTTTGGGGCCGGGGGTGAAAAACTGTTTTTT

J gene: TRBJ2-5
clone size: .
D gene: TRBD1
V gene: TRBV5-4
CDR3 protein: CASSLQGAKTQYF
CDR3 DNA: TGTGCCAGCAGCTTACAGGGGGCCAAGACCCAGTACTTC

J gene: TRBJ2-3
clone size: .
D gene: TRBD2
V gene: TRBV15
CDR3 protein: CATVASGRADTQYF
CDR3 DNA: TGTGCCACCGTGGCTAGCGGGAGGGCAGATACGCAGTATTTT

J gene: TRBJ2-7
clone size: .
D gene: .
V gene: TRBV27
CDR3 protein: CASSLSGGAVQYF
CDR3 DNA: TGTGCCAGCAGTTTATCGGGGGGGGCCGTGCAGTACTTC

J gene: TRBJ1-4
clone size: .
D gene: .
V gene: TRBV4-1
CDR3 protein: CASSNSDSLNEKLFF
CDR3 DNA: TGCGCCAGCAGCAACTCGGACAGTCTCAATGAAAAACTGTTTTTT

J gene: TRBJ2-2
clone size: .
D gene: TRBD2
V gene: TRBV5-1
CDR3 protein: CASSFGTSGDPGGELFF
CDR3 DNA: TGCGCCAGCAGCTTCGGGACTAGCGGGGATCCGGGCGGGGAGCTGTTTTTT

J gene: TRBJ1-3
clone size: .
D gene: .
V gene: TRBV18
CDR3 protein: CASSPLSPEISGNTIYF
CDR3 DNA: TGTGCCAGCTCACCACTCTCGCCCGAAATTTCTGGAAACACCATATATTTT

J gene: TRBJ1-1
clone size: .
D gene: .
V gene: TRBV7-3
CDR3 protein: CASSPSDGTEAFF
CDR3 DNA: TGTGCCAGCAGCCCCTCGGACGGCACTGAAGCTTTCTTT

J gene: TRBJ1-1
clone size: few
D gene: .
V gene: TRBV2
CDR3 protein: CASITVNTEAFF
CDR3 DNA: TGTGCCAGCATCACGGTGAACACTGAAGCTTTCTTT

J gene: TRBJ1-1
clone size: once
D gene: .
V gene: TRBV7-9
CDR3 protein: CASSLEVGKAFF
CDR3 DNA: TGTGCCAGCAGCTTAGAGGTCGGAAAAGCTTTCTTT

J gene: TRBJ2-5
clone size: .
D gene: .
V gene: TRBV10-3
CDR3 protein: CASDRDPPGTQYF
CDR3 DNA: TGTGCCAGTGACCGGGACCCACCCGGGACCCAGTACTTC

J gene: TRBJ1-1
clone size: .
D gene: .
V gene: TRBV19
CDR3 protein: CASSKSPGEGSTEAFF
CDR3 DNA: TGTGCCAGTAGTAAGTCACCAGGGGAGGGGAGCACTGAAGCTTTCTTT

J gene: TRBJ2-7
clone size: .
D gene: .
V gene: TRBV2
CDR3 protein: CASCPRGSWEQYF
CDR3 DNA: TGTGCCAGCTGTCCACGGGGGTCTTGGGAGCAGTACTTC

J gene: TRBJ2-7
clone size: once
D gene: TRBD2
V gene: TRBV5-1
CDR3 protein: CASSLGGTIDYEQYF
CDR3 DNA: TGCGCCAGCAGCTTGGGGGGGACTATCGACTACGAGCAGTACTTC

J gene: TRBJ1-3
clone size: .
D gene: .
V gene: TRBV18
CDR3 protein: CASSPGLDSGNTIYF
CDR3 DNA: TGTGCCAGCTCACCCGGACTAGACTCTGGAAACACCATATATTTT

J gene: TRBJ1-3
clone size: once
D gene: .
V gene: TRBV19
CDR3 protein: CASSIEGRATGNTIYF
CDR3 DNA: TGTGCCAGTAGTATTGAGGGGAGGGCCACTGGAAACACCATATATTTT

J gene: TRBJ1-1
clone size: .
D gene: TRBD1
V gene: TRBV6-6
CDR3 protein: CASNNRDSKNTEAFF
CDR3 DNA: TGTGCCAGCAATAACCGGGACAGCAAGAACACTGAAGCTTTCTTT

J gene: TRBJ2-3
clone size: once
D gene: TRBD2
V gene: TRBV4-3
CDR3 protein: CASSRSGGVDDTQYF
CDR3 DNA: TGCGCCAGCAGCCGGAGCGGGGGGGTGGATGATACGCAGTATTTT

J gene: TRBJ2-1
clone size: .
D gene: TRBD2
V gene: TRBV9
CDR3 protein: CASSVSGVEGNEQFF
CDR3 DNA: TGTGCCAGCAGCGTGAGCGGGGTAGAGGGCAATGAGCAGTTCTTC

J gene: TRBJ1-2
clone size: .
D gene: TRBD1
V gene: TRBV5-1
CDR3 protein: CASSLEGQGGRGYTF
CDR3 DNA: TGCGCCAGCAGCTTGGAAGGACAGGGCGGTCGTGGCTACACCTTC

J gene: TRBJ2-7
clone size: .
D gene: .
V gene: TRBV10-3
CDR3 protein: CAASAPGSESYEQYF
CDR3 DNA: TGTGCCGCCTCCGCGCCCGGCAGCGAATCCTACGAGCAGTACTTC

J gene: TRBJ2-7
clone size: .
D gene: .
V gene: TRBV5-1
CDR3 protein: CASSLGPTMLSYEQYF
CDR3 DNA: TGCGCCAGCAGCTTGGGACCGACGATGCTTTCCTACGAGCAGTACTTC

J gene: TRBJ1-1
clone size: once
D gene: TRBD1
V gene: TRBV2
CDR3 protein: CASYRQGVSEAFF
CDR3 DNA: TGTGCCAGCTATAGGCAGGGGGTTTCTGAAGCTTTCTTT

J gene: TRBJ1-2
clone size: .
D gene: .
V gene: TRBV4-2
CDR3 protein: CASSQDRGGGYGYTF
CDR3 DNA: TGTGCCAGCAGCCAAGATCGTGGGGGTGGCTATGGCTACACCTTC

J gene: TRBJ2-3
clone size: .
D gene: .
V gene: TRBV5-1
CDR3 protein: CASSFSRSTDTQYF
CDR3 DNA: TGCGCCAGCAGCTTTTCCCGGAGCACAGATACGCAGTATTTT

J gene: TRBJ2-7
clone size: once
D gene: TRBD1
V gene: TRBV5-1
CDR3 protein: CASRGGQGAILSYEQYF
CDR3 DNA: TGCGCCAGCAGAGGTGGACAGGGGGCTATTCTCTCCTACGAGCAGTACTTC

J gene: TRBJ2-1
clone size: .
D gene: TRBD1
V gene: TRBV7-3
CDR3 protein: CASSLSRWVGTGDYEQFF
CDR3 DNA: TGTGCCAGCAGCTTATCTCGTTGGGTGGGGACAGGGGACTATGAGCAGTTCTTC

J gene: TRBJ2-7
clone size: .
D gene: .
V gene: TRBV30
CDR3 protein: CAWSVGDPGYYEQYF
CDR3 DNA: TGTGCCTGGAGTGTAGGGGACCCCGGGTACTACGAGCAGTACTTC

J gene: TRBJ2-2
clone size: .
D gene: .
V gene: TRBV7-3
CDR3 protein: CASSPGMNTGELFF
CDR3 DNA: TGTGCCAGCAGCCCGGGGATGAACACCGGGGAGCTGTTTTTT

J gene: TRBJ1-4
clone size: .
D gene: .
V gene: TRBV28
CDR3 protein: CASRKTGIAEKLFF
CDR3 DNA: TGTGCCAGCAGGAAAACAGGGATAGCTGAAAAACTGTTTTTT

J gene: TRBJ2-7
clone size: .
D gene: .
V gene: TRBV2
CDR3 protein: CASKNVRSHEQYF
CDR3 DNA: TGTGCCAGCAAGAACGTTCGCTCCCACGAGCAGTACTTC

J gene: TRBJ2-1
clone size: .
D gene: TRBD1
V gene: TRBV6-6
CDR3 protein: CASSFDREKFF
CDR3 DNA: TGTGCCAGCAGTTTCGACAGGGAAAAGTTCTTC

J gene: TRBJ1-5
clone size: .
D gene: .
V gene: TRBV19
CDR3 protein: CASISPGGSDQPQHF
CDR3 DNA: TGTGCCAGTATCTCTCCCGGGGGCAGCGATCAGCCCCAGCATTTT

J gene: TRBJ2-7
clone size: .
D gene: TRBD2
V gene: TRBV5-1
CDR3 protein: CASSLRLAGASGEQYF
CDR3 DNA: TGCGCCAGCAGCTTGAGACTAGCGGGTGCCTCGGGCGAGCAGTACTTC

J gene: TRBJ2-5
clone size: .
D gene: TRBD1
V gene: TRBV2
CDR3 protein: CASSEQGTGGTETQYF
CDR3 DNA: TGTGCCAGCAGTGAGCAGGGGACAGGGGGCACGGAGACCCAGTACTTC

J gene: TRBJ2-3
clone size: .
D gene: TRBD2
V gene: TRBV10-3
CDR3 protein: CAISEGLAGATDTQYF
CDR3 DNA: TGTGCCATCAGTGAGGGTCTAGCGGGGGCCACAGATACGCAGTATTTT

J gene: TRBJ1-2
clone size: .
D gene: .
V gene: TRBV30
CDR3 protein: CAWKAVGSYGYTF
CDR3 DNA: TGTGCCTGGAAGGCCGTGGGTTCCTATGGCTACACCTTC

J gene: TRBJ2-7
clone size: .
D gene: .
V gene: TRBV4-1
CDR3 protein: CASSHPGQAAEQYF
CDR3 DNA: TGCGCCAGCAGCCACCCTGGTCAAGCGGCTGAGCAGTACTTC

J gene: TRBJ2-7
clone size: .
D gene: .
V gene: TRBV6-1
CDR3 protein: CASSLGLLYEQYF
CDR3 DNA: TGTGCCAGCAGCTTGGGCCTCCTTTACGAGCAGTACTTC

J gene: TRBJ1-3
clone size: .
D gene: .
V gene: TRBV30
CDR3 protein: CAWSANSGNTIYF
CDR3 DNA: TGTGCCTGGAGTGCCAACTCTGGAAACACCATATATTTT

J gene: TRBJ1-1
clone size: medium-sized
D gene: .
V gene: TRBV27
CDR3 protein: CASSSGGTEAFF
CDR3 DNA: TGTGCCAGCAGTTCTGGGGGTACTGAAGCTTTCTTT

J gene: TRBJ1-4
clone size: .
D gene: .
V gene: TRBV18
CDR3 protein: CASSPPEGGNEKLFF
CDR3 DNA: TGTGCCAGCTCACCACCGGAGGGAGGTAATGAAAAACTGTTTTTT

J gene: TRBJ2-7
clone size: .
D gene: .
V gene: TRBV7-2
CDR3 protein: CASSAGTAVPGYEQYF
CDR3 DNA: TGTGCCAGCAGCGCCGGGACCGCTGTCCCCGGCTACGAGCAGTACTTC

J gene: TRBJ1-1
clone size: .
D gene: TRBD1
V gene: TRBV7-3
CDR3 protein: CASSLLDRDTEAFF
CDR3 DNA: TGTGCCAGCAGCTTATTGGACAGGGACACTGAAGCTTTCTTT

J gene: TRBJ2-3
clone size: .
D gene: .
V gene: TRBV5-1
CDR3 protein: CASSLTDTQYF
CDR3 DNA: TGCGCCAGCAGCTTAACAGATACGCAGTATTTT

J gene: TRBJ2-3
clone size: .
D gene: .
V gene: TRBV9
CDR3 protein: CASSVEVAGPNTDTQYF
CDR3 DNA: TGTGCCAGCAGCGTAGAGGTGGCGGGACCCAACACAGATACGCAGTATTTT